This TCR beta chain comes out of a study of cytomegalovirus exposure and HLA in healthy donors. The primer mix had 60 Vbeta and 13 Jbeta primers. This table comes from immunoSEQ multiplex PCR, and its TCRdb copy is limited to in-frame clones, with some not included. The sample lists about 90,000 clones, more than 60% seen once, with around 3% in the top ten. CDR1 MGHRA and CDR2 YSYEKL come from the germline V gene. Trimming removed 8 bases from V and 3 bases from J; junction bases left unmatched: 15. The CDR3 loop spans 16 amino acids. Notes on this clone: No antigen is known for it.

Study-level points and caveats: Accurate prediction of HLA-A and HLA-B alleles (for most subjects) was reportedly achieved from TCR beta sequences. Some V segments, including TRBV6-2 and TRBV6-3, were excluded as indistinguishable.

The sample was PBMCs. The clonotype originates from a man younger than 40 in good health and CMV-seronegative. The gene calls are TRBV4-1 and TRBJ1-2, with 7 bases matching TRBD1. CDR3 loop: CASCPRDRGFDYGYTF. CDR3 nucleotides: TGCGCCAGCTGCCCCCGGGACAGAGGGTTTGACTATGGCTACACCTTC.